This T cell receptor beta chain comes out of a study of vaccination and CD4 T cells after COVID-19. V gave up 0 bases and J gave up 4 bases, with 11 bases separating them. Germline V gene lookup returns CDR1 MNHEY and CDR2 SVGEGT. The CDR3 is made up of 15 amino acids. Note on this clonotype: Antigen specificity is unknown.

Described treatment: roughly 10-day PBMC culture with coronavirus spike peptide pools or control peptides (ViraFEST assay). The Oncomine TCR Beta short-read assay sequenced DNA from cultured CD4+ T cells. TCRdb recomputed calls from the PCR reads with MiXCR, one row per CDR3 protein. The table records more than 6,000 distinct CDR3 sequences, 66% of them present only once. The chain couples TRBV6-2 or TRBV6-3 to TRBJ2-3; possible D gene TRBD2, 6 bases. The sample here was cultured CD4+ T cells from blood, taken after SARS-CoV-2 vaccination. The TCR sequence derives from a human donor with COVID-19. CDR3 amino acids: CASSYSAGLSDTQYF. The CDR3 DNA reads TGTGCCAGCAGTTACTCGGCGGGGCTCTCAGATACGCAGTATTTT.